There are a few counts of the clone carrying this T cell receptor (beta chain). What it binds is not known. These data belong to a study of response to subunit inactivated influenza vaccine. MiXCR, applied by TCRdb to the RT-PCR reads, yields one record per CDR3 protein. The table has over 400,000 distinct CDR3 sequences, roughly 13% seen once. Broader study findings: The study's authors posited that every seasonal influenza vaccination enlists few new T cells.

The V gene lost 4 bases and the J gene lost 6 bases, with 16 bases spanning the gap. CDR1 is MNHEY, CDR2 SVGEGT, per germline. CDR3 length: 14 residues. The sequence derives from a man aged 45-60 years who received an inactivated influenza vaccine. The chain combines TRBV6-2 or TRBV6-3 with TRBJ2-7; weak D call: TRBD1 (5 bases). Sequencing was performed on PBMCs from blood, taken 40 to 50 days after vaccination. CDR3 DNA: TGTGCCAGCAGTTTAAGTCAGGGATTGGGCGAGCAGTACTTC. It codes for CASSLSQGLGEQYF.